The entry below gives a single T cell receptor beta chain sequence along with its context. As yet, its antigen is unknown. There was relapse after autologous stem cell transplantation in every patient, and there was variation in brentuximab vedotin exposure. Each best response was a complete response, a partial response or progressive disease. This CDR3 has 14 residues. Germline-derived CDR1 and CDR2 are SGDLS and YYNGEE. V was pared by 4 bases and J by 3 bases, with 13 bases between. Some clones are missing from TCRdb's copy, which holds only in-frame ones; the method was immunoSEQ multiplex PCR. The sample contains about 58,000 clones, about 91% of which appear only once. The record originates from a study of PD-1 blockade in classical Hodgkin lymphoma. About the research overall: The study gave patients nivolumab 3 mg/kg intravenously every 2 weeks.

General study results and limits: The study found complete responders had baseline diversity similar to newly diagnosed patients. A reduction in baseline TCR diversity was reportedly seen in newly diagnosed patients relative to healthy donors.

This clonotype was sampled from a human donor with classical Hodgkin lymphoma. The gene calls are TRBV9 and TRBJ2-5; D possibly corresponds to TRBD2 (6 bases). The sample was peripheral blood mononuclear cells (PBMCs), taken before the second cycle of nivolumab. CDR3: CASSPQWGEETQYF. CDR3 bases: TGTGCCAGCAGCCCCCAGTGGGGGGAAGAGACCCAGTACTTC.